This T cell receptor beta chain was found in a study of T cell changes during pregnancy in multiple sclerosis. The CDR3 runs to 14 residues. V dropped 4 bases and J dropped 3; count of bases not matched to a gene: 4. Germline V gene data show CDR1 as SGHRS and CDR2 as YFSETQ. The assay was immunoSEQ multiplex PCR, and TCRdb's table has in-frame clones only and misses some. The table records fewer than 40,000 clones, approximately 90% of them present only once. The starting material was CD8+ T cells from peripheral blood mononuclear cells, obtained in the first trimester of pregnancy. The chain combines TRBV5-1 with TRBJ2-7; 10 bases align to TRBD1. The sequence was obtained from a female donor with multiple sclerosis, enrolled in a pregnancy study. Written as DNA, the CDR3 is TGCGCCAGCAGCAGCGGACAGGGGGACTACGAGCAGTACTTC. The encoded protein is CASSSGQGDYEQYF.